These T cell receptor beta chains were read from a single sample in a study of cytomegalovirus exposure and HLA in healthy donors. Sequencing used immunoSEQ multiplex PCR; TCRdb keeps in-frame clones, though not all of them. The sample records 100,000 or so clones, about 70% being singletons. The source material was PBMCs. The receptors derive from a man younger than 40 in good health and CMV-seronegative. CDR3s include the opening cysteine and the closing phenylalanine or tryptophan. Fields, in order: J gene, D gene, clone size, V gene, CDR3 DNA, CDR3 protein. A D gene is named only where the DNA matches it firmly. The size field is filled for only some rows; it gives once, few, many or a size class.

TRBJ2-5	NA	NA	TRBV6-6	TGTGCCAGCACAAAGGGGGACGTAGAGACCCAGTACTTC	CASTKGDVETQYF
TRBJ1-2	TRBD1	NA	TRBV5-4	TGTGCCATCTCAGGGGGCGAGTATGGCTACACCTTC	CAISGGEYGYTF
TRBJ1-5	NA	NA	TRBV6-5	TGTGCCAGCAGTCGACAGTTCCGTCAGCCCCAGCATTTT	CASSRQFRQPQHF
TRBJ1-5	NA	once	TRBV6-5	TGTGCCAGCAGCCGACGACAGGGCAATCAGCCCCAGCATTTT	CASSRRQGNQPQHF
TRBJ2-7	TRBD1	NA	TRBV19	TGTGCCAGTAGTGCTACAGGGGGCTACGAGCAGTACTTC	CASSATGGYEQYF
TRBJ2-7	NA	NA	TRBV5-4	TGTGCCAGCAGCTTAAGGGGGGGGAGTTCCTACGAGCAGTACTTC	CASSLRGGSSYEQYF
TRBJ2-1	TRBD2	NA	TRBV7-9	TGTGCCAGCAGCTCCCGACTAGCGGGAGGTGCCTACAATGAGCAGTTCTTC	CASSSRLAGGAYNEQFF
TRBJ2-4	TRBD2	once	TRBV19	TGTGCCAGTAGTCAGCGGGGTTTCGGAAACATTCAGTACTTC	CASSQRGFGNIQYF
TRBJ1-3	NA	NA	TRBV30	TGTGCCTGGAGTGTGTGGACAAACTCTGGAAACACCATATATTTT	CAWSVWTNSGNTIYF
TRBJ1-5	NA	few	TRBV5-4	TGTGCCAGCAGCTTGGGCGGGGATAGCAATCAGCCCCAGCATTTT	CASSLGGDSNQPQHF
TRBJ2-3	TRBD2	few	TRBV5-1	TGCGCCAGCAGCTTGTCCGCGGGAGGGAGCACAGATACGCAGTATTTT	CASSLSAGGSTDTQYF
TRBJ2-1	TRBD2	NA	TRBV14	TGTGCCAGCAGTCGTAGCGGGAGGGTCTACAATGAGCAGTTCTTC	CASSRSGRVYNEQFF
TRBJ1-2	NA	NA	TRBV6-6	TGTGCCAGCAGTCGAACAGGATCCTATGGCTACACCTTC	CASSRTGSYGYTF
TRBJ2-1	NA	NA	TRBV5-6	TGTGCCAGCAGCTTCGATACTATTTACAATGAGCAGTTCTTC	CASSFDTIYNEQFF
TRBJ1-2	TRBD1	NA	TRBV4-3	TGCGCCAGCAGCCAACAAGCCCGGGACAGTGGTGGCTACACCTTC	CASSQQARDSGGYTF
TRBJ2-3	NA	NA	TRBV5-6	TGTGCCAGCAGCTTGGGAACTACAGATACGCAGTATTTT	CASSLGTTDTQYF
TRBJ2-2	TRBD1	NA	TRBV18	TGTGCCAGCTCACCTACGCTCAGGGGGCGCGGGAACACCGGGGAGCTGTTTTTT	CASSPTLRGRGNTGELFF
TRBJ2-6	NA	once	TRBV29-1	TGCAGCGTTGGGGTAGGCAGCTCTGGGGCCAACGGCCTGACTTTC	CSVGVGSSGANGLTF
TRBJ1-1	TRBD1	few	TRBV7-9	TGTGCCAGCAGCACCAGACAGGGCACTGAAGCTTTCTTT	CASSTRQGTEAFF